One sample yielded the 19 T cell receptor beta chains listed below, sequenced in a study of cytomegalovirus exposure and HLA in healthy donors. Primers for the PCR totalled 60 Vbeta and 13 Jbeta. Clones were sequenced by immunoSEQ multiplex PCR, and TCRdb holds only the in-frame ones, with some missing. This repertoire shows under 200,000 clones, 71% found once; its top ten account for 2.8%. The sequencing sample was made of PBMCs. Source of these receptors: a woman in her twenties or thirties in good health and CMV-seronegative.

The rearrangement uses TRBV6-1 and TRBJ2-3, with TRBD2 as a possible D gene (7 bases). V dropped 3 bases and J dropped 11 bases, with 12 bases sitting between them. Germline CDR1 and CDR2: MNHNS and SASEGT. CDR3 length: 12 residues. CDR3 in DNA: TGTGCCAGCAGTGAGGGGGGCGGGGGGCAGTATTTT. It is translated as CASSEGGGGQYF.

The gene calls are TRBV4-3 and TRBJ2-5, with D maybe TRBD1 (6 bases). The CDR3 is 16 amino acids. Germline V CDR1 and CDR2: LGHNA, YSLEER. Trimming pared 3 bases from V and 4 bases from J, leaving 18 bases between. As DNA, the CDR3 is TGCGCCAGCAGCCAGGCCTGGGACATTCGGGGAGAGACCCAGTACTTC. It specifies CASSQAWDIRGETQYF.

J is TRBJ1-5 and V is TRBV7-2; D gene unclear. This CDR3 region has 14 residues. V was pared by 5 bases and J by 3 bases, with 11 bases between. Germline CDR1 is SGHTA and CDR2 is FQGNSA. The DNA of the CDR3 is TGTGCCAGCAGCCCGGACTATAACAATCAGCCCCAGCATTTT. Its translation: CASSPDYNNQPQHF.

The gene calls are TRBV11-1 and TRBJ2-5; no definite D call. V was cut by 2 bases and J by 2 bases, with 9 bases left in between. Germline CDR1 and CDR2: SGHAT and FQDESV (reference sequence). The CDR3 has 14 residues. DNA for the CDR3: TGTGCCAGCAGCTTAAATCCAGGACAAGAGACCCAGTACTTC. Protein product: CASSLNPGQETQYF.

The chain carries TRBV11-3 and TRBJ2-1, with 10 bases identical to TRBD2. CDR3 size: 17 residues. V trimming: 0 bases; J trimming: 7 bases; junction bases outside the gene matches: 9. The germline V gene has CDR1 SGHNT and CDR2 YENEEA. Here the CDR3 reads CASSLDPASGSRNEQFF. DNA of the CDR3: TGTGCCAGCAGCTTAGATCCGGCTAGCGGGAGTAGGAATGAGCAGTTCTTC.

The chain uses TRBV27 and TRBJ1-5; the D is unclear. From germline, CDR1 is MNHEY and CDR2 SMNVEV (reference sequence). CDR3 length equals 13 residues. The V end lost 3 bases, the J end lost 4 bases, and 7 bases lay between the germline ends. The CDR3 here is CASSFNGNQPQHF. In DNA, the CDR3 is TGTGCCAGCAGTTTTAACGGGAATCAGCCCCAGCATTTT.

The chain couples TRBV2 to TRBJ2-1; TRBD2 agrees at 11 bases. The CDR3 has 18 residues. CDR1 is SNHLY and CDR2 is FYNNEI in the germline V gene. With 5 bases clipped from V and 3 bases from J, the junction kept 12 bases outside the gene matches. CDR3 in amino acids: CASSRDISGRVIYNEQFF. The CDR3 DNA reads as TGTGCCAGCAGTCGGGACATTAGCGGGAGGGTTATCTACAATGAGCAGTTCTTC.

CDR3 loop: CASSLKDRGKTEAFF. CDR3 DNA sequence: TGTGCCAGCAGTTTAAAGGACAGGGGAAAGACTGAAGCTTTCTTT. The rearrangement joins TRBV27 to TRBJ1-1, with TRBD1 identical over 9 bases. The CDR3 has 15 amino acids. CDR1 and CDR2 (germline): MNHEY, SMNVEV (reference sequence). The V gene end was trimmed by 2 bases and the J gene end by 5 bases; junction bases not matched to a gene: 6.

The CDR3 coding sequence is TGTGCCAGTAGTACCTCCCGGGGGAGCTACGAGCAGTACTTC. Translation: CASSTSRGSYEQYF. The rearrangement joins TRBV19 to TRBJ2-7; possibly TRBD2 for D (6 bases). Germline CDR1 reads LNHDA; CDR2 reads SQIVND (reference sequence). CDR3 length equals 14 residues. V lost 4 bases, J lost 3 bases, and 13 bases lay in between.

This CDR3 is CASSPRQGIQEQFF. The DNA for the CDR3 is TGTGCCAGCAGCCCTCGACAGGGTATACAGGAGCAGTTCTTC. The chain has TRBV7-6 and TRBJ2-1; the match to TRBD1 covers 7 bases. Germline V gives CDR1 SGHVS, CDR2 FNYEAQ. The CDR3 spans 14 residues. The trim removed 5 bases at V and 10 bases at J, leaving 11 bases unmatched.

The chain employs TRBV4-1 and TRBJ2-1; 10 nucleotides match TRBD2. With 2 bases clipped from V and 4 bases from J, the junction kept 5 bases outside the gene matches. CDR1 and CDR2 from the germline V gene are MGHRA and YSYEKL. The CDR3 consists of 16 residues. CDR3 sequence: CASSQPGTSVYNEQFF. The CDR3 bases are TGCGCCAGCAGCCAACCCGGGACTAGCGTTTACAATGAGCAGTTCTTC.

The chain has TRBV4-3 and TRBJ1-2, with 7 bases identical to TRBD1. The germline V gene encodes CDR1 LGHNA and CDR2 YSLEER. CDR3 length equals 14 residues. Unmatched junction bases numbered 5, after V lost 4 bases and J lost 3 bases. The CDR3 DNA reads TGCGCCAGCAGCCTGACAGGGACCGACTATGGCTACACCTTC. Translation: CASSLTGTDYGYTF.

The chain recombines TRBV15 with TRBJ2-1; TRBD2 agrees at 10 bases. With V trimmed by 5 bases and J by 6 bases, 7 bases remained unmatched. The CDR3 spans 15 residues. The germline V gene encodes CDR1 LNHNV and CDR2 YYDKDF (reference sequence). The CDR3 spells CATSVRVAGGNEQFF. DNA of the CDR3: TGTGCCACCAGCGTCAGGGTAGCGGGAGGCAATGAGCAGTTCTTC.

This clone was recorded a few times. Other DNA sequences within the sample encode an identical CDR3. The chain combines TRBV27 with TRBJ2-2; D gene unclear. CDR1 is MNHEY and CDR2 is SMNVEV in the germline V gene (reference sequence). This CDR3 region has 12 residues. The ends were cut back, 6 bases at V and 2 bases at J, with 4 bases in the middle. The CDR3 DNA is TGTGCCAGCAGCCATAACACCGGGGAGCTGTTTTTT. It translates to CASSHNTGELFF.

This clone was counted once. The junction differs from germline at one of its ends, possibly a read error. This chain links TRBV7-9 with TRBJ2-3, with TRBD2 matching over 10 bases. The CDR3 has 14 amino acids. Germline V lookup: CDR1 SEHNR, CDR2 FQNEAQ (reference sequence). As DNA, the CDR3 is TGTTCCAGCAGCTCCGGGACTAGCGTAGATACGCAGTATTTT. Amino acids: CSSSSGTSVDTQYF.

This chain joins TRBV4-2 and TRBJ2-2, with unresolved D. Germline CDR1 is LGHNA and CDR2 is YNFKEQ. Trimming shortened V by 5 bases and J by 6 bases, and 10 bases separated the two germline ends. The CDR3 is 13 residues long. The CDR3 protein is CASSLRSAGELFF. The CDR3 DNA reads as TGTGCCAGCAGCTTAAGAAGCGCCGGGGAGCTGTTTTTT.

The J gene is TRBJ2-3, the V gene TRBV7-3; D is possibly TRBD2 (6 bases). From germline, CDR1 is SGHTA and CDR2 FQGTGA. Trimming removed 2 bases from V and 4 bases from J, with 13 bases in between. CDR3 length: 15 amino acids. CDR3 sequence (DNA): TGTGCCAGCAGCTTAGCGGGGCCAGGGTCAGATACGCAGTATTTT. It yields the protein CASSLAGPGSDTQYF.

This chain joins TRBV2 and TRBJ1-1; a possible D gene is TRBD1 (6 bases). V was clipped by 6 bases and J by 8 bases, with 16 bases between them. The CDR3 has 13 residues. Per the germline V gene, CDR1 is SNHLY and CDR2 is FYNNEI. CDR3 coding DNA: TGTGCCAGCAGCTACGTGGAACAGGGAGAAGCTTTCTTT. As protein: CASSYVEQGEAFF.

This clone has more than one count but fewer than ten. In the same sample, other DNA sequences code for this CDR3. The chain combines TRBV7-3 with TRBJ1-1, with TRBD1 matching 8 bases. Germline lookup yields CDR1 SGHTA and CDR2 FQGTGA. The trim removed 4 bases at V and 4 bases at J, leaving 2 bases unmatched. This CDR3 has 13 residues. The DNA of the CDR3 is TGTGCCAGCAGCTCACAGGGGGGCACTGAAGCTTTCTTT. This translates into CASSSQGGTEAFF. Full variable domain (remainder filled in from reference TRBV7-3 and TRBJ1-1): GAGVSQTPSNKVTEKGKYVELRCDPISGHTALYWYRQSLGQGPEFLIYFQGTGAADDSGLPNDRFFAVRPEGSVSTLKIQRTERGDSAVYLCASSSQGGTEAFFGQGTRLTVV.